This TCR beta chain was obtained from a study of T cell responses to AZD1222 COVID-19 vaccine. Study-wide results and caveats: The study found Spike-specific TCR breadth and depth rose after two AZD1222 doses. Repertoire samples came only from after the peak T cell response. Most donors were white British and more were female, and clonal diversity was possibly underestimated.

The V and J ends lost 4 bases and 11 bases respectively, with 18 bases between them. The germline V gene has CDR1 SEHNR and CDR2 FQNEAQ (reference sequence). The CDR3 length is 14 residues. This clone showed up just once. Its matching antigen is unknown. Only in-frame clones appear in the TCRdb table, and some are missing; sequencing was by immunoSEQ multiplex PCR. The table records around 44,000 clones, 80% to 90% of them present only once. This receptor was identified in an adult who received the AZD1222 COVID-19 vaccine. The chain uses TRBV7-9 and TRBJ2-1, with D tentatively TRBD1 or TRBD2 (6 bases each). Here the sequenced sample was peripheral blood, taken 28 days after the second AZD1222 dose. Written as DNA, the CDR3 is TGTGCCAGCAGCTCTACGCCGGGGGCCGGACAGCAGTTCTTC. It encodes CASSSTPGAGQQFF.